Detailed here is one TCR beta chain. What it binds is unknown. CDR3 length equals 15 residues. Per germline, CDR1 SNHLY and CDR2 FYNNEI. Between the trimmed V and J ends, which lost 3 bases and 2 bases, there was a span of 10 bases. The assay was immunoSEQ multiplex PCR, and TCRdb's table has in-frame clones only and misses some. Of 30,000 to 45,000 clones listed, approximately 85% are singletons. This sample is part of a study of T cells in narcolepsy. Study-wide background: Donors had narcolepsy type 1 or type 2, or were healthy controls. Findings and limits, study-wide: Healthy controls reportedly lacked the autoreactive clonotypes serially found in patients' blood. HCRT-specific and TRIB2-specific autoreactive clonotypes appeared among same-patient CSF and blood CD4+ clonotypes. Some memory CD4+ repertoires had no autoreactive clone sequences.

This chain connects TRBV2 to TRBJ1-4, with D unresolved. The clonotype originates from a human donor with narcolepsy. Sequencing used CD45RA- memory CD4+ T cells from PBMCs. The CDR3 sequence is CASSEPLGTNEKLFF. In nucleotides, the CDR3 is TGTGCCAGCAGTGAGCCCCTGGGGACTAATGAAAAACTGTTTTTT.